This T cell receptor (beta chain) was retrieved from a study of blood T cell repertoires in COVID-19. The overall study: The United States, Italy and Spain supplied acute and convalescent COVID-19 samples.

This CDR3 is built from 15 residues. J gave up 0 bases and V 5 bases, and 5 bases lay outside the gene matches. Germline-derived CDR1 and CDR2 are GTSNPN and SVGIG (reference sequence). The data were produced by immunoSEQ multiplex PCR, yet TCRdb's version contains in-frame clones alone and is incomplete. The table has some 450,000 clones, approximately 90% seen once; the top ten hold roughly 0.76%. This TCR came from a man aged 18 to 30 with COVID-19, enrolled during active disease. Specimen: peripheral blood. This chain joins TRBV30 and TRBJ1-4, with 8 nucleotides matching TRBD1. CDR3 bases: TGTGCCTGGGAAGGACAGGGAGCAACTAATGAAAAACTGTTTTTT. It translates to CAWEGQGATNEKLFF.